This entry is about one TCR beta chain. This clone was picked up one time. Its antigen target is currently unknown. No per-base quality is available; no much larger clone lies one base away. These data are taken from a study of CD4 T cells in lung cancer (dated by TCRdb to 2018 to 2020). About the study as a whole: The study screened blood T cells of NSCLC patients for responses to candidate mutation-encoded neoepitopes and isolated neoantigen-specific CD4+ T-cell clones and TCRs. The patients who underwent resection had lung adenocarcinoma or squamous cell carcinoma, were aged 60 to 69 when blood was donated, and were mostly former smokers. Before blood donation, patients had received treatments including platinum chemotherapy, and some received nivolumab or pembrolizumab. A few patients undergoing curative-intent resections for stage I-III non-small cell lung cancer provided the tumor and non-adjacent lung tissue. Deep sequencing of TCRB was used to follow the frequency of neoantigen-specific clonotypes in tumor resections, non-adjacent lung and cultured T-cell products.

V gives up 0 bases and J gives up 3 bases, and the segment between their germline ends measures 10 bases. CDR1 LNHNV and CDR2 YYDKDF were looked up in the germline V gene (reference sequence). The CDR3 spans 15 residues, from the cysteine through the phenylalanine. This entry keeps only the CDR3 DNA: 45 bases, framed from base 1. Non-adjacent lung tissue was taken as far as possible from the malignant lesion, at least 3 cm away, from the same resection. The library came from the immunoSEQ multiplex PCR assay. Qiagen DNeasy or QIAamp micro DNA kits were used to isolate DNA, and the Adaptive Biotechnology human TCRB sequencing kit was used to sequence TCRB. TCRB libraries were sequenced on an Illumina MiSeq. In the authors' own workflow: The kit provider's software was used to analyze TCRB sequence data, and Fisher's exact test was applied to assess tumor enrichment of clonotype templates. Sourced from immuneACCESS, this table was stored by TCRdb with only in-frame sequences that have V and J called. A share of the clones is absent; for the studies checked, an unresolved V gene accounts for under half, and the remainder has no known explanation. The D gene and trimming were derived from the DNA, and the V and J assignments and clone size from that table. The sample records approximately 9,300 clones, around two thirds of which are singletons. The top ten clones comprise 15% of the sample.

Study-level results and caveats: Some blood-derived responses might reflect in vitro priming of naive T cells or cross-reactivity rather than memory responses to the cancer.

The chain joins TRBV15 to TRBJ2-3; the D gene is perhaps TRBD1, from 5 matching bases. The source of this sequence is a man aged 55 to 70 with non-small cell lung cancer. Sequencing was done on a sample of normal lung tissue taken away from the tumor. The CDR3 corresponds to CATSRDLPGTDTQYF. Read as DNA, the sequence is TGTGCCACCAGCAGAGATTTGCCAGGGACAGATACGCAGTATTTT.